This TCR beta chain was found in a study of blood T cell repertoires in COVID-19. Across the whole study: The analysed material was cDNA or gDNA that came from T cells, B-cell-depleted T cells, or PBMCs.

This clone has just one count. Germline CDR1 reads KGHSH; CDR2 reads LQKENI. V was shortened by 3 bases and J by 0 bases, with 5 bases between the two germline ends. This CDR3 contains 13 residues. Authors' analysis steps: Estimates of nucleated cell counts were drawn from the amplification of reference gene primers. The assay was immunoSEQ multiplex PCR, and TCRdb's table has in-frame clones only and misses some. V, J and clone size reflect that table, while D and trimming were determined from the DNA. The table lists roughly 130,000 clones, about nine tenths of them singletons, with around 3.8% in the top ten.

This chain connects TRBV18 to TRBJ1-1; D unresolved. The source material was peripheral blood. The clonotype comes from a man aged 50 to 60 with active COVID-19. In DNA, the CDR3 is TGTGCCAGCTCACCGACACTGAACACTGAAGCTTTCTTT. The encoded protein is CASSPTLNTEAFF.